Below, one T cell receptor beta chain is given with its context. The target of this receptor is not known. Base qualities are missing; no much larger clone stands one base away. This sample was included in a study of blood T cell repertoires in COVID-19 (dated by TCRdb to the early 2020s). Study-level background: Collaborator samples came from the United States, Italy and Spain and covered acute and convalescent phases of COVID-19. The material from the prospective study consisted of cDNA or gDNA derived from T cells, B-cell-depleted T cells, or PBMCs. HLA class I and class II types, where available, came from metadata supplied by the sample provider rather than from assay-based typing. Samples came from the ongoing ImmuneRACE study (first 160 participants) plus 1,254 subjects from 6 global collaborators. The repertoires were released in a freely available public database intended as a resource for research on the immune response to SARS-CoV-2. A de-identified subject ID, COVID-19 status, age in years and sex were almost always included in the sample metadata. Deeply sampled blood TCRbeta repertoires from subjects exposed to, actively infected with, or recovered from COVID-19 were included in the dataset. Here is what the overall study found, with its caveats: The quantity of clinical and demographic metadata differed by source and by participant and was supplied without curation.

V is shortened by 7 bases, J by 1 base, and the region joining them spans 16 bases. Looking up the germline V gene yields CDR1 SNHLY and CDR2 FYNNEI. The CDR3 sequence holds 15 residues, the cysteine and phenylalanine included. Just CDR3 DNA is preserved here, 45 bases in frame from base 1. A second Seattle source provided samples from volunteer blood donors who had recovered from COVID-19. Collaborating institutions collected whole blood in K2EDTA tubes following their own protocols. For TCRbeta analysis, collaborators shipped samples in one of three forms: frozen whole blood, isolated PBMCs, or DNA extracted from either of those sample types. TCRbeta CDR3 regions were amplified from genomic DNA by means of the immunoSEQ Assay, a bias-controlled multiplex PCR. The source study handled its data this way. Nucleated cell counts per sample were estimated from amplification of reference gene primers within the assay. To quantify the absolute abundance of each unique TCRbeta CDR3 rearrangement, sequence reads were collapsed and filtered. For each sample, productive Simpson clonality was calculated as the square root of Simpson's diversity index across productive rearrangements. TCRdb obtained this table from immuneACCESS and retained in-frame rearrangements with V and J assigned. These tables miss some clones; where compared with another copy, unresolved V genes account for less than half of the shortfall, and the remainder is unexplained. That table supplies the V and J calls and clone size; D and trimming were determined from the DNA. This sample comprises about 280,000 clones, roughly 86% of them detected only once. The ten largest clones add up to 2% to 2.5% of the sample.

The sample consisted of peripheral blood. The chain uses TRBV2 and TRBJ1-1; a confident D gene designation cannot be given. The receptor was isolated from a woman aged 25 to 39 who had recovered from COVID-19. The DNA is TGTGCCAGCATATTAAGCGCCCTATCGAACACTGAAGCTTTCTTT. It translates to CASILSALSNTEAFF.